This T cell receptor beta chain was captured by sequencing in a study of blood T cells in healthy people across ages. PCR was performed a second time for about 7 to 12 cycles using a sample-barcoded 5' primer and a J-beta primer mix. TCRdb itself ran the 5' RACE reads through MiXCR, one entry per CDR3 protein. The repertoire holds around 500,000 distinct CDR3 sequences, with roughly 48% as singletons. The sequence came from a man older than 75 in good health. Sequenced: blood.

CDR3 nucleotides: TGTGCCAGCAGTGGGGTCCGGGACAGACTCTACGAGCAGTACTTC. Translation: CASSGVRDRLYEQYF. The chain employs TRBV6-6 and TRBJ2-4, with 7 positions matching TRBD1. The DNA end is a closer match to TRBJ2-7, so the J assignment may be wrong. The length of the CDR3 is 15 residues. Germline-derived CDR1 and CDR2 are MNHNY and SVGAGI (reference sequence).